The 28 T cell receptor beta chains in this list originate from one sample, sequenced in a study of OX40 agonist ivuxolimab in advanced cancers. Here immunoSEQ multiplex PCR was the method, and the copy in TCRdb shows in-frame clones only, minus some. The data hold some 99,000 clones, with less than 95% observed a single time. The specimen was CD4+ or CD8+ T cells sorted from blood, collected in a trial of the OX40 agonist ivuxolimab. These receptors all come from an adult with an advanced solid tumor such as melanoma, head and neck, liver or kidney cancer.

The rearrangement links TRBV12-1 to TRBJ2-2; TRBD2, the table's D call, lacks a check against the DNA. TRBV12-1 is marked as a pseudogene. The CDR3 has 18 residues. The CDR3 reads CASSFARCSGRAGGELFF. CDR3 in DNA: TGTGCCAGCAGCTTTGCGCGATGTAGCGGGAGGGCCGGCGGGGAGCTGTTTTTT.

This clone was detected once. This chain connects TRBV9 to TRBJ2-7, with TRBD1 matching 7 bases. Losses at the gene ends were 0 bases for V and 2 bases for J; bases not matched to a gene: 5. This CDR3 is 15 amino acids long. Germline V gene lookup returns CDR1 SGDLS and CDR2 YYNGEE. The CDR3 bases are TGTGCCAGCAGCGTAGGGAGACAGGGAGCCTACGAGCAGTACTTC. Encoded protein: CASSVGRQGAYEQYF.

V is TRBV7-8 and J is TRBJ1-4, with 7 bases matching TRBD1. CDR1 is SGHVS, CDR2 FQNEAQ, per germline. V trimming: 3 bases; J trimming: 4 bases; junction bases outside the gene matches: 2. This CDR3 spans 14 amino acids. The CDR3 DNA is TGTGCCAGCAGCTTTAACAGGGGTAATGAAAAACTGTTTTTT. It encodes CASSFNRGNEKLFF.

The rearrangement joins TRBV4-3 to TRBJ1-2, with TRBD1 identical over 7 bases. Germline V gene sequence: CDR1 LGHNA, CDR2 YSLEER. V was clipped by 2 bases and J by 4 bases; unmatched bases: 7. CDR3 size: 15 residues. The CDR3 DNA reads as TGCGCCAGCAGCCAATTGACAGGGAAGCGCTATGGCTACACCTTC. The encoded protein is CASSQLTGKRYGYTF.

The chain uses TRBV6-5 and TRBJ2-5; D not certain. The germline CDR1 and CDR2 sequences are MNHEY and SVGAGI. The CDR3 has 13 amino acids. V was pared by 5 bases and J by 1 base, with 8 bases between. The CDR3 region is CASSRLAQETQYF. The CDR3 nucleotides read TGTGCCAGCAGTCGACTTGCCCAAGAGACCCAGTACTTC.

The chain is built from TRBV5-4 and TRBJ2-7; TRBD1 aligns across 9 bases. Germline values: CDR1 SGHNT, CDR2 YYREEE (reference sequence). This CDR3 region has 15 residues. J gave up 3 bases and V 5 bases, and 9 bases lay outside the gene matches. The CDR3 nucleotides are TGTGCCAGCAGTTTGTCCGGGACAGGGTACTACGAGCAGTACTTC. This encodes CASSLSGTGYYEQYF.

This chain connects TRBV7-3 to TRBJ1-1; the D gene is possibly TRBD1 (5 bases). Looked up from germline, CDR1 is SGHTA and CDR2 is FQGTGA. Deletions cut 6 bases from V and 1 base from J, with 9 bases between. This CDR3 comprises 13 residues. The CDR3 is CASSRGSNTEAFF. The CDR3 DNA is TGTGCCAGCAGTAGGGGCTCGAACACTGAAGCTTTCTTT. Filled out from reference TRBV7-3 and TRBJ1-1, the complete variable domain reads GAGVSQTPSNKVTEKGKYVELRCDPISGHTALYWYRQSLGQGPEFLIYFQGTGAADDSGLPNDRFFAVRPEGSVSTLKIQRTERGDSAVYLCASSRGSNTEAFFGQGTRLTVV.

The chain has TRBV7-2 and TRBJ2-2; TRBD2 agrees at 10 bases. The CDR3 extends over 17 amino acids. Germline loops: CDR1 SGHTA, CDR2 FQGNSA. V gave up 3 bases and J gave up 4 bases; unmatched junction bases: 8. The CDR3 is CASSFPLTSGTTGELFF. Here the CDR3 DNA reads TGTGCCAGCAGCTTCCCCCTAACTAGCGGGACCACCGGGGAGCTGTTTTTT. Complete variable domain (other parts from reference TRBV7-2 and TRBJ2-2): GAGVSQSPSNKVTEKGKDVELRCDPISGHTALYWYRQSLGQGLEFLIYFQGNSAPDKSGLPSDRFSAERTGGSVSTLTIQRTQQEDSAVYLCASSFPLTSGTTGELFFGEGSRLTVL.

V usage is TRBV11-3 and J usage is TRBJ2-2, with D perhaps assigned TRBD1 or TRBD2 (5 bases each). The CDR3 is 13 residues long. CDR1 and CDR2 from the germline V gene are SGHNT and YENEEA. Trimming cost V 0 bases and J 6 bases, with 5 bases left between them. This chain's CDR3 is CASSLEGPGELFF. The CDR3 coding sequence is TGTGCCAGCAGCTTAGAGGGACCCGGGGAGCTGTTTTTT.

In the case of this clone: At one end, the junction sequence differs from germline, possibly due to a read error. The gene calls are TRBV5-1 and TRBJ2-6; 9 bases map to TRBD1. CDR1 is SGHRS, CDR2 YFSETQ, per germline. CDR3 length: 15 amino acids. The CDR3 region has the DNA TGCGCCAGCAGCAACCTCAGGACAGGGGACAACGTCCTGACTTTC. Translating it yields CASSNLRTGDNVLTF.

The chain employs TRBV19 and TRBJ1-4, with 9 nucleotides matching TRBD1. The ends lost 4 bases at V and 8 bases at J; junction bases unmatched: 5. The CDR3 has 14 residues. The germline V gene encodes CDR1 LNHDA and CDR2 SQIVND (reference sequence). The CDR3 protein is CASSKQGAQEKLFF. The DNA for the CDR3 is TGTGCCAGTAGTAAACAGGGGGCCCAAGAAAAACTGTTTTTT.

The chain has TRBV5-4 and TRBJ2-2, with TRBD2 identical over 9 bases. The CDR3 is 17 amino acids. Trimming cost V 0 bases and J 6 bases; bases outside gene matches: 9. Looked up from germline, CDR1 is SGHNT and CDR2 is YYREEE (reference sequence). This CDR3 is CASSLGGAGGRAGELFF. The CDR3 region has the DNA TGTGCCAGCAGCTTGGGTGGAGCGGGAGGTCGAGCCGGGGAGCTGTTTTTT.

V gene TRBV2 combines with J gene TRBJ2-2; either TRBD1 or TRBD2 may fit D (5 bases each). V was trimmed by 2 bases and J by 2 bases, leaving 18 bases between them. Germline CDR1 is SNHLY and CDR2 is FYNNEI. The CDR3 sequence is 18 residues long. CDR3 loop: CASSERGPGFRNTGELFF. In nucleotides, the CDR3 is TGTGCCAGCAGTGAACGCGGGCCAGGGTTTAGAAACACCGGGGAGCTGTTTTTT.

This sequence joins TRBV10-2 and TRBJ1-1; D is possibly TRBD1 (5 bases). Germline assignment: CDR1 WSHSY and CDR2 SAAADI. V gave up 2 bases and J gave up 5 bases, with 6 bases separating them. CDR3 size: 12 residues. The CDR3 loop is CASSEGATEAFF. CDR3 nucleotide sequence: TGCGCCAGCAGTGAGGGGGCTACTGAAGCTTTCTTT.

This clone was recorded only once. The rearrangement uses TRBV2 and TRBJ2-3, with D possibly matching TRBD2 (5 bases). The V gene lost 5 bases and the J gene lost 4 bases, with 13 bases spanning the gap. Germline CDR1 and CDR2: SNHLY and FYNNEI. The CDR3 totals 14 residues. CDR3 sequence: CASSPRGPADTQYF. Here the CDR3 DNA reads TGTGCCAGCAGTCCACGGGGTCCAGCAGATACGCAGTATTTT. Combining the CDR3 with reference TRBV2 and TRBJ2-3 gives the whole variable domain EPEVTQTPSHQVTQMGQEVILRCVPISNHLYFYWYRQILGQKVEFLVSFYNNEISEKSEIFDDQFSVERPDGSNFTLKIRSTKLEDSAMYFCASSPRGPADTQYFGPGTRLTVL.

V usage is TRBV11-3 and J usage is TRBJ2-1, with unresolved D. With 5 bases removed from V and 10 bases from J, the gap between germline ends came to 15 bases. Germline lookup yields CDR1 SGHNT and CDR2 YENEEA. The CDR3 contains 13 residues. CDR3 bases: TGTGCCAGCAGCCCGGAGAACGATCGGGAGCAGTTCTTC. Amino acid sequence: CASSPENDREQFF.

The CDR3 nucleotides read TGTGCCTGGACCTTCGCGGGACAGGGATACAATGAGCAGTTCTTC. It is translated as CAWTFAGQGYNEQFF. V usage is TRBV30 and J usage is TRBJ2-1; 9 positions agree with TRBD1. V trimming: 4 bases; J trimming: 4 bases; junction bases outside the gene matches: 8. The CDR3 totals 15 residues. The germline V gene has CDR1 GTSNPN and CDR2 SVGIG (reference sequence). Variable domain in full (rest from reference TRBV30 and TRBJ2-1): SQTIHQWPATLVQPVGSPLSLECTVEGTSNPNLYWYRQAAGRGLQLLFYSVGIGQISSEVPQNLSASRPQDRQFILSSKKLLLSDSGFYLCAWTFAGQGYNEQFFGPGTRLTVL.

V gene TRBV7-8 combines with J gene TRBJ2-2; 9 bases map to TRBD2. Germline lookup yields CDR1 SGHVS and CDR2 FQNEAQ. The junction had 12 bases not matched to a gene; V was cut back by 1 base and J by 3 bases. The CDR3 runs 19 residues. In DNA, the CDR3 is TGTGCCAGCAGCTTAGGGGGCACCGGGACTAGCAGATACACCGGGGAGCTGTTTTTT. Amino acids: CASSLGGTGTSRYTGELFF.

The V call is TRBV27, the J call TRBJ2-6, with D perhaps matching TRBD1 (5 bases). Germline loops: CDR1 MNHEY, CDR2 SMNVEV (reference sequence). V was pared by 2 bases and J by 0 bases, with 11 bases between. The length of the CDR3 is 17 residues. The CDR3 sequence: CASSLNRLRSGANVLTF. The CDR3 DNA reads TGTGCCAGCAGTTTAAACAGGCTACGCTCTGGGGCCAACGTCCTGACTTTC.

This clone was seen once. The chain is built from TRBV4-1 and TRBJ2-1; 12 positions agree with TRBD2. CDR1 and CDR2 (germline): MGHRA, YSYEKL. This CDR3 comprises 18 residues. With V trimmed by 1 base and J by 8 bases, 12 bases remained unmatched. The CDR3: CASSQVASGGAVSHEQFF. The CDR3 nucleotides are TGCGCCAGCAGCCAAGTGGCTAGCGGGGGGGCCGTTTCGCATGAGCAGTTCTTC.

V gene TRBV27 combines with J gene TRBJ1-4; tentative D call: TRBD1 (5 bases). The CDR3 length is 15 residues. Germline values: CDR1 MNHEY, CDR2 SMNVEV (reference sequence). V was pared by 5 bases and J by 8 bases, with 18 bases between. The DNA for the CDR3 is TGTGCCAGCAGTCCCTGGACACCTACGGGGGAAAAACTGTTTTTT. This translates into CASSPWTPTGEKLFF.

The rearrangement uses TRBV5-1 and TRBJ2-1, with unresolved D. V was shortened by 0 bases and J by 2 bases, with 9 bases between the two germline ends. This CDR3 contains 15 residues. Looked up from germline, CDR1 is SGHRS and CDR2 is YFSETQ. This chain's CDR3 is CASSLATVTYNEQFF. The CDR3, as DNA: TGCGCCAGCAGCTTGGCTACAGTCACCTACAATGAGCAGTTCTTC.

CDR3 sequence: CASSPTRASGRAGEQFF. The DNA for the CDR3 is TGTGCCAGCAGCCCGACCCGGGCTAGCGGGAGGGCGGGTGAGCAGTTCTTC. The V gene is TRBV28, the J gene TRBJ2-1, with 12 bases that match TRBD2. J was trimmed by 9 bases and V by 6 bases; bases with no gene match: 15. Germline V gene lookup returns CDR1 MDHEN and CDR2 SYDVKM. CDR3 size: 17 residues.

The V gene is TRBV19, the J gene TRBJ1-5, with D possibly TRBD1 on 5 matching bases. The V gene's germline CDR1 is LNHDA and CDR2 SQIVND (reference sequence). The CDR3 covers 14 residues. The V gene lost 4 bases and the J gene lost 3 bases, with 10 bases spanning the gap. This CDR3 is CASSRGRANQPQHF. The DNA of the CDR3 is TGTGCCAGTAGTAGGGGCAGGGCCAATCAGCCCCAGCATTTT.

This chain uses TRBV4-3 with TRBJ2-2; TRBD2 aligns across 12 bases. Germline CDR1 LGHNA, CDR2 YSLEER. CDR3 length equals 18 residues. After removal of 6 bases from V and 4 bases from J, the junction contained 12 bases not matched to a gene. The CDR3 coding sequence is TGCGCCAGCAGTCCAGAGGGACCTAGCGGGGGGGCCACCGGGGAGCTGTTTTTT. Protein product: CASSPEGPSGGATGELFF.

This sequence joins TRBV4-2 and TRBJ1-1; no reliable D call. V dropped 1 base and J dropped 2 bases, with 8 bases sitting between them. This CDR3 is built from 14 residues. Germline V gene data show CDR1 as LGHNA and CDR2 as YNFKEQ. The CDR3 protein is CASSQVWENTEAFF. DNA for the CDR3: TGTGCCAGCAGCCAAGTCTGGGAAAACACTGAAGCTTTCTTT.

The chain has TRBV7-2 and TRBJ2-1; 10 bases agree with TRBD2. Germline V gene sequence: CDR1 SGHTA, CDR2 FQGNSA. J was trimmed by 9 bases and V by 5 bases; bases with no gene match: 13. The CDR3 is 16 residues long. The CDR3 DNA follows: TGTGCCAGCAGCGCCGGACTAGCGGCCGCGGGCGGTGAGCAGTTCTTC. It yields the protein CASSAGLAAAGGEQFF.

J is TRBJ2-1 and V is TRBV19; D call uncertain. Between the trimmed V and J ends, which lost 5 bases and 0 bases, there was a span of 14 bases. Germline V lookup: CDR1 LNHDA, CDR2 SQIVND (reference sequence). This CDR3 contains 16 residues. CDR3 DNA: TGTGCCAGTAGTGTTTTAAGTGGAAGCTCCTACAATGAGCAGTTCTTC. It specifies CASSVLSGSSYNEQFF.